The table lists the clone carrying this T cell receptor (beta chain) with many counts. Its antigen is not known. This record comes from a study of T-cell reconstitution after alpha-beta-depleted transplantation in children. During its preparation, the TCRbeta library received unique molecular identifiers. TCRdb ran MiXCR on the PCR reads and lists one entry per CDR3 protein. Here the sample spans approximately 500,000 distinct CDR3 sequences, over 9.5% being singletons. The CDR3 length is 13 residues. Deletions cut 6 bases from V and 6 bases from J, with 14 bases between. CDR1 and CDR2 (germline): MNHEY, SVGEGT. Study conclusions and caveats: At around two months after transplant, the alpha-beta T cells were reportedly derived from several hundred expanded clones that came from non-depleted graft cells. Recipient T cells and thymic progenitors that survived were the source of the high TCRbeta diversity seen at day 60 in some patients. It was newly produced T cells that mostly accounted for T-cell counts and diversity one year after transplant.

The source was PBMCs, collected before TCRalphabeta/CD19-depleted stem cell transplant. The source of this sequence is a child aged 2 to 9 with inherited bone marrow failure, due to receive a stem cell transplant. The chain carries TRBV6-2 or TRBV6-3 and TRBJ2-5; D unclear. The CDR3 sequence: CASSVVSLQTQYF. The CDR3 DNA sequence: TGTGCCAGCAGCGTAGTCAGTCTACAGACCCAGTACTTC.